This T cell receptor beta chain was recovered during a study of shared clonotypes between healthy human individuals. Trimming pared 2 bases from V and 5 bases from J, leaving 6 bases between. CDR1 SGHVS and CDR2 FNYEAQ come from the germline V gene. This CDR3 has 13 residues. The method was immunoSEQ multiplex PCR; TCRdb's version includes in-frame clones alone and lacks a portion of them. The sample shows around 2.1 million clones, about 93% of them seen only once. Naive CD8 isolation took CD45RO-negative cells positively selected for CCR7 and excluded terminally differentiated effector memory CD45RA+ cells.

This sequence joins TRBV7-6 and TRBJ1-4; D gene ambiguous. What was sequenced was naive CD8+ T cells from PBMCs. The receptor was derived from a man aged 18 to 30 in good health. Some clones in this sample may be carry-over from other donors' samples. The CDR3 is CASSLLENEKLFF. The DNA of the CDR3 is TGTGCCAGCAGCTTATTAGAAAATGAAAAACTGTTTTTT.